This paragraph reports one T cell receptor beta chain. Its recognized antigen is unknown. There are no base qualities to consult, and no much larger clone falls within one base. TCRbeta CDR3 regions were amplified from genomic DNA using the immunoSEQ Assay, a bias-controlled multiplex PCR. The published analysis was carried out like this. Nucleated cell counts per sample were estimated from amplification of reference gene primers within the assay. To quantify the absolute abundance of each unique TCRbeta CDR3 rearrangement, sequence reads were collapsed and filtered. For each sample, productive Simpson clonality was calculated by taking the square root of Simpson's diversity index across productive rearrangements. The source is immuneACCESS, and TCRdb retained only in-frame sequences with V and J called. Part of the clones is not carried over; for the studies checked, unresolved V genes explain less than half of this, and the remainder is unexplained. For V, J and clone size, that table is used; D and trimming come from the DNA. The table for this sample lists tens of thousands of clones; 85% to 90% of them were counted only once. Clones ranked in the top ten supply about 29% of the sample.

Collaborating institutions collected whole blood in K2EDTA tubes following their own protocols. For TCRbeta analysis, collaborators shipped samples in one of three forms: frozen whole blood, isolated PBMCs, or DNA extracted from either of those sample types. The record originates from a study of blood T cell repertoires in COVID-19 (dated by TCRdb to 2020 to 2022). Concerning the study at large: Samples from collaborators originated in the United States, Italy and Spain and spanned both the acute and convalescent phases of COVID-19. Nearly every sample came with metadata listing a de-identified subject ID, COVID-19 status, age in years and sex. Where available, HLA class I and class II types were obtained from metadata supplied by the sample provider rather than from assay-based typing. The repertoires were released in a freely available public database intended as a resource for research on the immune response to SARS-CoV-2. Subjects who had been exposed to COVID-19, were actively infected with it, or had recovered from it provided the deeply sampled blood TCRbeta repertoires that made up the dataset. The prospective study material was composed of cDNA or gDNA derived from T cells, B-cell-depleted T cells, or PBMCs. The samples were drawn from two sources: the first 160 participants of the ongoing ImmuneRACE study, and over 1,000 subjects contributed by 6 global collaborators.

Study-wide findings and limitations: How much clinical and demographic metadata was included differed by source and by participant, and the metadata was provided uncurated.

As encoded in the germline V gene, CDR1 is SGDLS while CDR2 is YYNGEE. There are 18 amino acids in the CDR3, from cysteine to phenylalanine inclusive. This entry keeps only the CDR3 DNA: 54 bases, framed from base 1. Trimming takes 0 bases off V and 6 bases off J; junction bases not matched to a gene: 7. The chain is made from TRBV9 and TRBJ2-3; 16 junctional bases match TRBD2. The sequenced material came from peripheral blood. The receptor was derived from a human donor in a cohort sampled during active COVID-19. The nucleotide sequence reads TGTGCCAGCAGCGTAGGAACGGGACTAGCGGGGGGGGACGATACGCAGTATTTT. It translates to CASSVGTGLAGGDDTQYF.